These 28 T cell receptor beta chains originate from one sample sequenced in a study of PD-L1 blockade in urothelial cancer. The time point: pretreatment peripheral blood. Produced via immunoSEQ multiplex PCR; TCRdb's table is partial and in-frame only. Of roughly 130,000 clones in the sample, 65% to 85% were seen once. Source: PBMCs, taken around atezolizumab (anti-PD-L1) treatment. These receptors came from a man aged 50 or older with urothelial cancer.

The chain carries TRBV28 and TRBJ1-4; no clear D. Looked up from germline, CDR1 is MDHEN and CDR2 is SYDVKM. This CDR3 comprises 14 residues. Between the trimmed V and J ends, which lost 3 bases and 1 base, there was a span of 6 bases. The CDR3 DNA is TGTGCCAGCAGTTTCCAGTTAACTAATGAAAAACTGTTTTTT. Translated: CASSFQLTNEKLFF.

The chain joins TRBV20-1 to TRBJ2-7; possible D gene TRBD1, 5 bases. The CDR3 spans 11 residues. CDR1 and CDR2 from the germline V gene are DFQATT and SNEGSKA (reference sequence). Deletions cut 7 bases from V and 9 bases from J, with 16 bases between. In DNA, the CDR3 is TGCAGTGTCAGTAGCCAGGGCGGGCAGTACTTC. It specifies CSVSSQGGQYF.

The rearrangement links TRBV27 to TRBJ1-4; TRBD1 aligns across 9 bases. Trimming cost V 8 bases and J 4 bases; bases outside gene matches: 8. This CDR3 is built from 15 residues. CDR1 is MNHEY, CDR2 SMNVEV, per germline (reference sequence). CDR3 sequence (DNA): TGTGCCAGCTCCGGATGGGGACAGGGTAATGAAAAACTGTTTTTT. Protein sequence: CASSGWGQGNEKLFF. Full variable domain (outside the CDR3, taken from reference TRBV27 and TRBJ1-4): EAQVTQNPRYLITVTGKKLTVTCSQNMNHEYMSWYRQDPGLGLRQIYYSMNVEVTDKGDVPEGYKVSRKEKRNFPLILESPSPNQTSLYFCASSGWGQGNEKLFFGSGTQLSVL.

DNA of the CDR3: TGTGCCTGGAGCGTAACAGGGGCCGCCCCCAAGCAGTACTTC. Amino acid sequence: CAWSVTGAAPKQYF. The chain joins TRBV30 to TRBJ2-7, with 7 bases matching TRBD1. Germline V gene data show CDR1 as GTSNPN and CDR2 as SVGIG (reference sequence). There are 14 residues in the CDR3. V dropped 3 bases and J dropped 8; count of bases not matched to a gene: 13.

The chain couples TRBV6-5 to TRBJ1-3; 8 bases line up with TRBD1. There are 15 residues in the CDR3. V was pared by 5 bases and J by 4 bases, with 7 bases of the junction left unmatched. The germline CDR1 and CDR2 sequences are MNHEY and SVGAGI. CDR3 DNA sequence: TGTGCCAGCAGTCGTAGCCGGGACAGGGGAAACACCATATATTTT. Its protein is CASSRSRDRGNTIYF.

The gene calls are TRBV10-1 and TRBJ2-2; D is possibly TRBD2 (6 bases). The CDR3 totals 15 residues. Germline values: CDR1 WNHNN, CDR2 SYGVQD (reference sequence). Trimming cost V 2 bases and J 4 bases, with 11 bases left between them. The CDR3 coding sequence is TGCGCCAGCAGTGAGGTTAGCGGTCCCACCGGGGAGCTGTTTTTT. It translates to CASSEVSGPTGELFF.

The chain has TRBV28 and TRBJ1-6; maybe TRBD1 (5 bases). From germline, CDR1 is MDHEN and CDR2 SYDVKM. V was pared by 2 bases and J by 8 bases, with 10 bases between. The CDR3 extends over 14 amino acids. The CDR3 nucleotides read TGTGCCAGCAGTTTACCGGGGGTAGATTCACCCCTCCACTTT. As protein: CASSLPGVDSPLHF.

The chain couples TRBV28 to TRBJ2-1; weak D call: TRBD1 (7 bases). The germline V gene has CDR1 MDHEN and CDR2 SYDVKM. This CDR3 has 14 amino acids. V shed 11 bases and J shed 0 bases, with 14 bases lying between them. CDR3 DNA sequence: TGTGCCCCTCTCCAGGGGGGCTCCTACAATGAGCAGTTCTTC. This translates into CAPLQGGSYNEQFF.

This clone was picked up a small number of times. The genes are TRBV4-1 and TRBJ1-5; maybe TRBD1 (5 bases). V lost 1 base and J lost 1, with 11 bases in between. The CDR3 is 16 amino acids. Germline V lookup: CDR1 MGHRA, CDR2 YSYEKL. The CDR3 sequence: CASSQVRVESNQPQHF. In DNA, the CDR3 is TGCGCCAGCAGCCAAGTCAGGGTGGAGAGCAATCAGCCCCAGCATTTT.

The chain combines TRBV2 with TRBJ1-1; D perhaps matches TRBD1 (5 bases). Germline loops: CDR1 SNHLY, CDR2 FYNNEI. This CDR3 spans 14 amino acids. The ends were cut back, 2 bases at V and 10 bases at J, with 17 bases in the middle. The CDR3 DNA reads TGTGCCAGCAGTGAATTTCCGACAGCTGCTGCAGCTTTCTTT. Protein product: CASSEFPTAAAAFF.

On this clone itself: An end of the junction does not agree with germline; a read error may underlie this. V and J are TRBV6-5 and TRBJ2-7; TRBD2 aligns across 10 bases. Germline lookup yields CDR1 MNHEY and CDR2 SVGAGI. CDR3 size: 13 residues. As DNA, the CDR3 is TGTGCCATCAGTGCAGCGGGAGGGTACGAGCAGTACTTC. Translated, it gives CAISAAGGYEQYF.

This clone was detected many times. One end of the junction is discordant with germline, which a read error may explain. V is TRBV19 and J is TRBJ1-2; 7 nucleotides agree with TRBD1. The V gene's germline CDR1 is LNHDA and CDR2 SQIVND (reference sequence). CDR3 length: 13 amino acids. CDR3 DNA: TGTGCCAGCACCGGGACAGAGGCCTATGGCCACACCTTC. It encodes CASTGTEAYGHTF.

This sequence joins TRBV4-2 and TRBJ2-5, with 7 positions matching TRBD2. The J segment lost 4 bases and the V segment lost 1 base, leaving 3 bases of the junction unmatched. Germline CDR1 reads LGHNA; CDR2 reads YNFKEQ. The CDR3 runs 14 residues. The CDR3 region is CASSQASGGETQYF. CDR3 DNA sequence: TGTGCCAGCAGCCAAGCTAGCGGAGGAGAGACCCAGTACTTC.

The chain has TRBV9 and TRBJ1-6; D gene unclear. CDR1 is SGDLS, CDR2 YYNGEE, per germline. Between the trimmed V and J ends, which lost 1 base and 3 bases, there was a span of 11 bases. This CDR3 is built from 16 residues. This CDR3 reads CASSVSWQNYNSPLHF. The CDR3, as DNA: TGTGCCAGCAGCGTATCTTGGCAGAACTATAATTCACCCCTCCACTTT.

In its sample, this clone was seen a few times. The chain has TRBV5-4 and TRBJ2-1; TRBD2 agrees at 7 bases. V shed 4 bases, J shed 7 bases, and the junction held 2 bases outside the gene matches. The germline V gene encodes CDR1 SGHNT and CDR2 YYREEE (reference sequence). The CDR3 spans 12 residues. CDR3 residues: CASSVGRNEQFF. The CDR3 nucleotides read TGTGCCAGCAGCGTCGGGAGGAATGAGCAGTTCTTC.

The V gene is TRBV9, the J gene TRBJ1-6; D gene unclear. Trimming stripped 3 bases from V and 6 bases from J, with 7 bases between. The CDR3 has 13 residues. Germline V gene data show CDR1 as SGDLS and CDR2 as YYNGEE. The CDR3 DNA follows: TGTGCCAGCAGCGAAGCTCCTAATTCACCCCTCCACTTT. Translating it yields CASSEAPNSPLHF.

For the CDR3, the DNA is TGCAGCGTACGACAGCTCCAGAACACTGAAGCTTTCTTT. It encodes CSVRQLQNTEAFF. V gene TRBV29-1 combines with J gene TRBJ1-1; tentative D call: TRBD1 (5 bases). The CDR3 totals 13 residues. V was cut by 6 bases and J by 1 base, with 12 bases left in between. The germline V gene encodes CDR1 SQVTM and CDR2 ANQGSEA.

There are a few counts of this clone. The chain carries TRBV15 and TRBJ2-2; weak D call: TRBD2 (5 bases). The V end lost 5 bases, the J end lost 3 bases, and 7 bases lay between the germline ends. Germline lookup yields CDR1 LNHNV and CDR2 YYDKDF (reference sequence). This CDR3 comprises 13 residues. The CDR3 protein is CATSPGYTGELFF. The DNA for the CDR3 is TGTGCCACCAGCCCGGGGTACACCGGGGAGCTGTTTTTT.

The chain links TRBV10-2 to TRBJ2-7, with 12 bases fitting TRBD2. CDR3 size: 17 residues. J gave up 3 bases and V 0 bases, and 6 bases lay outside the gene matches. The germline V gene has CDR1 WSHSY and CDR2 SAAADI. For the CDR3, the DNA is TGCGCCAGCAGTGAGTCCACTAGCGGGAGGACCTACTACGAGCAGTACTTC. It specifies CASSESTSGRTYYEQYF.

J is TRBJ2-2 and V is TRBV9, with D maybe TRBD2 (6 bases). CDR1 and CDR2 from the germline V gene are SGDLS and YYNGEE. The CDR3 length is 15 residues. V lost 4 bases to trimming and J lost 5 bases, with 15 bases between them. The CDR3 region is CASSTRGSVTGELFF. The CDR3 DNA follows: TGTGCCAGCAGCACTCGGGGGAGTGTGACCGGGGAGCTGTTTTTT.

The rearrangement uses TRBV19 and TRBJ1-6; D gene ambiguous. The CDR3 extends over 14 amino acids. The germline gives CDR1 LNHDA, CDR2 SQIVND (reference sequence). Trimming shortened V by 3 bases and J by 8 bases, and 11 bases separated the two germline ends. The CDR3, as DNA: TGTGCCAGTAGTATTTCCGGGTTGGATTCACCCCTCCACTTT. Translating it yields CASSISGLDSPLHF. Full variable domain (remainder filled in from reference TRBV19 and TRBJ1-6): DGGITQSPKYLFRKEGQNVTLSCEQNLNHDAMYWYRQDPGQGLRLIYYSQIVNDFQKGDIAEGYSVSREKKESFPLTVTSAQKNPTAFYLCASSISGLDSPLHFGNGTRLTVT.

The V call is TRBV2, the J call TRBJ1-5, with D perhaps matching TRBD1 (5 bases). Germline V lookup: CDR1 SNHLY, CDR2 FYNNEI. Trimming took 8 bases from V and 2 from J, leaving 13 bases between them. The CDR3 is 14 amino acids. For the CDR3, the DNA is TGTGCCAGCTGCCCCGGGGGAGGCAATCAGCCCCAGCATTTT. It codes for CASCPGGGNQPQHF.

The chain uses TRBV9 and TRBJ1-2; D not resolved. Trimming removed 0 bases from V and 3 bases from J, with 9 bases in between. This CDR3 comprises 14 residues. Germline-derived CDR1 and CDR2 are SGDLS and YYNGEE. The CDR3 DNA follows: TGTGCCAGCAGCGTAGAGGTGGGCGACTATGGCTACACCTTC. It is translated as CASSVEVGDYGYTF.

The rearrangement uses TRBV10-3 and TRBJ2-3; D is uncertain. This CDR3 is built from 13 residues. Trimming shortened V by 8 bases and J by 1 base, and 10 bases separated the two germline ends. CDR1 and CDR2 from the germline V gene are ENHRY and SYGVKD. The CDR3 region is CAIAAYGTDTQYF. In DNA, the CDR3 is TGTGCCATCGCGGCATACGGCACAGATACGCAGTATTTT.

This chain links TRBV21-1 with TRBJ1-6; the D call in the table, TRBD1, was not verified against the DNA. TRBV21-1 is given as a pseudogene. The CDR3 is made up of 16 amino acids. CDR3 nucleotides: TGTGCCAGCAGCAAAGAACCCCACAGGGGAGAATCACCCCTCCACTTT. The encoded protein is CASSKEPHRGESPLHF.

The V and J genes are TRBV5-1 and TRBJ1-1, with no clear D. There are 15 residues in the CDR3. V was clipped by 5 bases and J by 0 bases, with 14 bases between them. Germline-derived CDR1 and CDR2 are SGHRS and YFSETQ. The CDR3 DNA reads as TGCGCCAGCAGTCACGGGGTAGTTCTGAACACTGAAGCTTTCTTT. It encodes CASSHGVVLNTEAFF.

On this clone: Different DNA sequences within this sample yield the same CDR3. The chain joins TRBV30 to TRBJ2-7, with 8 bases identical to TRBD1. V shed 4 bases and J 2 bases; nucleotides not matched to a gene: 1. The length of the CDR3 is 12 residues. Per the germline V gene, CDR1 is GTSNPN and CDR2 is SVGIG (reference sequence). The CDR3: CAWTGGAYEQYF. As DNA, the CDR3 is TGTGCCTGGACAGGGGGCGCCTACGAGCAGTACTTC.

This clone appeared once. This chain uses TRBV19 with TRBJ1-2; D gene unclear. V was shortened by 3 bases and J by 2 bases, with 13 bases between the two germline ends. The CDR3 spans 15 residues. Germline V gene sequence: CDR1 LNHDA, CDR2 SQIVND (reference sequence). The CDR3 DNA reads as TGTGCCAGTAGTATCAGTCAGTTGTCCAACTATGGCTACACCTTC. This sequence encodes CASSISQLSNYGYTF.